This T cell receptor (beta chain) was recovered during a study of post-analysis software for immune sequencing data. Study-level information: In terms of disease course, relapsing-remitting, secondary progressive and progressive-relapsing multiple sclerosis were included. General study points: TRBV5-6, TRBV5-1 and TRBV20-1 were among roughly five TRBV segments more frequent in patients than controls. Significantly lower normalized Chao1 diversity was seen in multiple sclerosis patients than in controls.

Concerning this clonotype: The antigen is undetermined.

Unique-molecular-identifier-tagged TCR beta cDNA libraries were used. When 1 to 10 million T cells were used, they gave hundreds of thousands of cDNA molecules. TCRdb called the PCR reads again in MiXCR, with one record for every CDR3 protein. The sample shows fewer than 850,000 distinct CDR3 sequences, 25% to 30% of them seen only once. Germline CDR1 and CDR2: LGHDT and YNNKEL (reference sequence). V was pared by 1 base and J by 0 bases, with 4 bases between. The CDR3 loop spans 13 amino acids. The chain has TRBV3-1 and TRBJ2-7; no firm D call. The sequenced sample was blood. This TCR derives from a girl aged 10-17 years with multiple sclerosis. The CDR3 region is CASSQASSYEQYF. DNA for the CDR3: TGTGCCAGCAGCCAAGCCAGCTCCTACGAGCAGTACTTC.